The 13 T cell receptor beta chains below come from one sample, sequenced in a study of CD8+ T cells in alopecia areata. The treatment here: oral pan-JAK inhibitor, 5-10 mg twice daily. Extraction of RNA preceded its reverse transcription into cDNA, which served as the sequencing template. TCRdb's table, derived via immunoSEQ multiplex PCR, lists solely in-frame clones and lacks some. Seen here are 190,000 or so clones, 45% to 75% observed once, and the top ten hold approximately 3.4%. The sample consisted of CD4+ T cells sorted from blood, taken at week 4, from a patient treated with tofacitinib. Receptors originate from a human donor with alopecia areata.

Regarding this clone: This same CDR3 is encoded by further DNA sequences in the sample. This chain links TRBV5-1 with TRBJ1-1, with 8 bases fitting TRBD1. CDR3 size: 14 residues. V gave up 3 bases and J gave up 1 base; unmatched junction bases: 2. Germline V gene sequence: CDR1 SGHRS, CDR2 YFSETQ. Here the CDR3 DNA reads TGCGCCAGCAGCTCTGGACAGGGGAACACTGAAGCTTTCTTT. This gives the protein CASSSGQGNTEAFF. Variable domain in full (rest from reference TRBV5-1 and TRBJ1-1): KAGVTQTPRYLIKTRGQQVTLSCSPISGHRSVSWYQQTPGQGLQFLFEYFSETQRNKGNFPGRFSGRQFSNSRSEMNVSTLELGDSALYLCASSSGQGNTEAFFGQGTRLTVV.

The rearrangement joins TRBV5-1 to TRBJ1-2; D not certain. The CDR3 is 15 residues long. Germline-derived CDR1 and CDR2 are SGHRS and YFSETQ. Trimming cost V 0 bases and J 0 bases, with 9 bases left between them. The CDR3 protein is CASSLEAETNYGYTF. The CDR3 DNA reads TGCGCCAGCAGCTTGGAGGCAGAGACTAACTATGGCTACACCTTC.

This clone was seen a few times. Other DNA sequences in this sample translate to the same CDR3. The chain uses TRBV5-1 and TRBJ2-4; 7 nucleotides align to TRBD1. V gave up 0 bases and J gave up 8 bases; unmatched junction bases: 2. Germline-derived CDR1 and CDR2 are SGHRS and YFSETQ. The CDR3 runs 13 residues. The DNA for the CDR3 is TGCGCCAGCAGCTTGGGAACAGGGGACATTCAGTACTTC. Translation gives CASSLGTGDIQYF. The whole variable domain, remainder taken from reference TRBV5-1 and TRBJ2-4, is KAGVTQTPRYLIKTRGQQVTLSCSPISGHRSVSWYQQTPGQGLQFLFEYFSETQRNKGNFPGRFSGRQFSNSRSEMNVSTLELGDSALYLCASSLGTGDIQYFGAGTRLSVL.

Only a few counts were recorded for this clone. V and J are TRBV27 and TRBJ1-2, with 7 nucleotides matching TRBD1. This CDR3 spans 16 amino acids. The germline V gene has CDR1 MNHEY and CDR2 SMNVEV (reference sequence). The junction had 13 bases not matched to a gene; V was cut back by 1 base and J by 8 bases. The CDR3 DNA follows: TGTGCCAGCAGTTTATTGACTCCGACAGGGCTTGCGGGCTACACCTTC. Translating it yields CASSLLTPTGLAGYTF.

The chain uses TRBV29-1 and TRBJ2-4; D possibly corresponds to TRBD1 (6 bases). Germline loops: CDR1 SQVTM, CDR2 ANQGSEA. The length of the CDR3 is 12 residues. Trimming left V 6 bases short and J 7 bases short, with 13 bases between. The CDR3 loop is CSVHRRGNIQYF. CDR3 in DNA: TGCAGCGTCCACCGAAGGGGGAACATTCAGTACTTC.

This clone occurred a few times. The same CDR3 arises from other DNA sequences in this sample as well. The V call is TRBV7-2, the J call TRBJ2-3; D possibly corresponds to TRBD2 (5 bases). The CDR3 length is 14 residues. CDR1 is SGHTA, CDR2 FQGNSA, per germline. V was clipped by 2 bases and J by 0 bases, with 6 bases between them. The CDR3 DNA sequence: TGTGCCAGCAGCTTATCGGGGAGCACAGATACGCAGTATTTT. Translation: CASSLSGSTDTQYF.

This clone occurred once. The chain links TRBV15 to TRBJ2-1, with TRBD1 identical over 8 bases. The CDR3 covers 15 residues. Germline V CDR1 and CDR2: LNHNV, YYDKDF (reference sequence). V lost 6 bases to trimming and J lost 7 bases; unmatched junction nucleotides: 11. This CDR3 is CATSHLGTGRNEQFF. As DNA, the CDR3 is TGTGCCACCAGTCATCTCGGGACAGGACGGAATGAGCAGTTCTTC.

Comments on this clone: The same CDR3 arises from other DNA sequences in this sample as well. This chain links TRBV4-1 with TRBJ2-3, with TRBD2 identical over 10 bases. The trim removed 3 bases at V and 6 bases at J, leaving 6 bases unmatched. This CDR3 has 15 residues. Per germline, CDR1 MGHRA and CDR2 YSYEKL. The chain's CDR3 is CASSQGSGGADTQYF. Written as DNA, the CDR3 is TGCGCCAGCAGCCAGGGCAGCGGGGGGGCGGATACGCAGTATTTT.

V and J are TRBV4-3 and TRBJ2-3; TRBD2 aligns across 10 bases. Trimming cost V 2 bases and J 1 base; bases outside gene matches: 6. The germline V gene has CDR1 LGHNA and CDR2 YSLEER. The length of the CDR3 is 17 residues. CDR3 sequence: CASSQQRGTSGTDTQYF. CDR3 sequence (DNA): TGCGCCAGCAGCCAACAAAGGGGGACTAGCGGCACAGATACGCAGTATTTT.

This clone has a handful of counts. The V gene is TRBV7-8, the J gene TRBJ1-2; 8 positions agree with TRBD1. The CDR3 loop spans 14 amino acids. Germline lookup yields CDR1 SGHVS and CDR2 FQNEAQ. After removal of 1 base from V and 7 bases from J, the junction contained 5 bases not matched to a gene. This CDR3 is CASSLVQGAGGYTF. CDR3 in DNA: TGTGCCAGCAGCTTAGTGCAGGGGGCGGGTGGCTACACCTTC.

V usage is TRBV5-1 and J usage is TRBJ2-7, with TRBD1 matching 12 bases. Germline V gene lookup returns CDR1 SGHRS and CDR2 YFSETQ. The CDR3 length is 15 residues. The V gene end was trimmed by 7 bases and the J gene end by 2 bases; junction bases not matched to a gene: 7. This CDR3 reads CASHDRDRGPYEQYF. Here the CDR3 DNA reads TGCGCCAGCCACGACCGGGACAGGGGGCCCTACGAGCAGTACTTC.

V gene TRBV6-5 combines with J gene TRBJ2-7, with D unresolved. Germline-derived CDR1 and CDR2 are MNHEY and SVGAGI. The CDR3 is 15 amino acids. V was pared by 0 bases and J by 0 bases, with 9 bases between. The CDR3 protein is CASSYSIDTSYEQYF. The DNA of the CDR3 is TGTGCCAGCAGTTACTCGATAGACACCTCCTACGAGCAGTACTTC.

This clone was picked up a small number of times. The CDR3 protein is CASSSRQGYNSPLHF. DNA of the CDR3: TGTGCCAGCAGCTCTCGACAGGGATATAATTCACCCCTCCACTTT. The chain has TRBV4-2 and TRBJ1-6, with 7 bases that match TRBD1. The CDR3 sequence is 15 residues long. Germline V gene lookup returns CDR1 LGHNA and CDR2 YNFKEQ. V gave up 5 bases and J gave up 4 bases; unmatched junction bases: 5.